This is a list of T cell receptor beta chains from one sample in a study of cytomegalovirus exposure and HLA in healthy donors. Some clones are missing from TCRdb's copy, which holds only in-frame ones; the method was immunoSEQ multiplex PCR. This table has 90,000 to 100,000 clones, over 75% appearing once. Sequenced sample: PBMCs. These receptors all stem from a man aged 18 to 35 in good health and CMV-seropositive. Each CDR3 is given with its conserved first and last residue. A D gene is named only where the DNA matches it firmly.

len	v_gene	j_gene	d_gene	CDR3aa
15	TRBV9	TRBJ1-5	NA	CASSAAGALNQPQHF
16	TRBV10-3	TRBJ1-1	TRBD1	CAISEVLQGANTEAFF
13	TRBV2	TRBJ2-1	NA	CASRQGGYNEQFF
16	TRBV5-1	TRBJ2-2	TRBD1	CASSLDGGQGTGELFF
14	TRBV6-5	TRBJ1-2	TRBD1	CASSFEGDRDGYTF
18	TRBV19	TRBJ2-1	TRBD2	CASSMTHGAGVAYNEQFF
16	TRBV6-5	TRBJ1-4	NA	CASSYSSPGYGEKLFF
14	TRBV10-3	TRBJ2-7	TRBD1	CAIRDSGSSYEQYF
16	TRBV9	TRBJ2-3	NA	CASSVMDSIRTDTQYF
16	TRBV6-1	TRBJ1-2	NA	CASSEGRFSHPDGYTF
16	TRBV7-8	TRBJ1-6	NA	CASSLRESSYNSPLHF
14	TRBV5-1	TRBJ2-2	NA	CASTAGINTGELFF
12	TRBV29-1	TRBJ2-7	NA	CSVERDSHEQYF
15	TRBV11-2	TRBJ2-3	NA	CAARWDLGGGDTQYF
11	TRBV21-1	TRBJ2-1	NA	CASSKGGGQFF
16	TRBV5-1	TRBJ1-4	NA	CASSMGIGGTNEKLFF
15	TRBV9	TRBJ2-7	TRBD2	CASSPIAGDSYEQYF
16	TRBV4-2	TRBJ2-3	TRBD2	CASSQDSSGSPHTQYF
22	TRBV27	TRBJ1-4	TRBD1	CASSLSPNHGTGAGVREEKLFF
14	TRBV15	TRBJ1-1	NA	CATSRPAGAAEAFF
14	TRBV9	TRBJ2-7	NA	CASSVDVGSYEQYF
14	TRBV18	TRBJ1-1	TRBD1	CASSRDSPNTEAFF
16	TRBV5-5	TRBJ1-3	NA	CASSGGLQRFVNTIYF
16	TRBV11-2	TRBJ2-7	TRBD1	CASSLASGTGSYEQYF
15	TRBV9	TRBJ1-3	NA	CASSVDPGSGNTIYF
19	TRBV28	TRBJ2-6	TRBD1	CASRATGTGEKSGANVLTF
16	TRBV11-3	TRBJ2-3	TRBD2	CASSLGLAGDTDTQYF
12	TRBV27	TRBJ1-5	NA	CASSFIDQPQHF
16	TRBV5-6	TRBJ2-1	TRBD1	CASSLADRGHYNEQFF
15	TRBV2	TRBJ2-7	TRBD2	CASRHTSGSSYEQYF
15	TRBV6-5	TRBJ2-7	TRBD1	CASRGTGQPAYEQYF
15	TRBV11-2	TRBJ2-4	NA	CASSPSAREQNIQYF
15	TRBV2	TRBJ1-2	TRBD1	CASSPSGTGAGGYTF
17	TRBV9	TRBJ2-6	TRBD1	CASSDWDRSSGANVLTF
16	TRBV27	TRBJ1-1	TRBD1	CASSKGARQLNTEAFF
14	TRBV29-1	TRBJ1-2	TRBD1	CSAELTGTGRGYTF
13	TRBV7-9	TRBJ1-2	TRBD1	CASSFGQVYGYTF
17	TRBV19	TRBJ2-3	TRBD1	CASSIGRDRDATDTQYF
14	TRBV6-5	TRBJ1-5	NA	CASSPQEGNQPQHF
14	TRBV13	TRBJ2-5	NA	CASSLGGGQETQYF
14	TRBV7-3	TRBJ2-1	TRBD2	CASSRGGLTNEQFF
14	TRBV21-1	TRBJ1-2	NA	CASIPRDKNYGYTF